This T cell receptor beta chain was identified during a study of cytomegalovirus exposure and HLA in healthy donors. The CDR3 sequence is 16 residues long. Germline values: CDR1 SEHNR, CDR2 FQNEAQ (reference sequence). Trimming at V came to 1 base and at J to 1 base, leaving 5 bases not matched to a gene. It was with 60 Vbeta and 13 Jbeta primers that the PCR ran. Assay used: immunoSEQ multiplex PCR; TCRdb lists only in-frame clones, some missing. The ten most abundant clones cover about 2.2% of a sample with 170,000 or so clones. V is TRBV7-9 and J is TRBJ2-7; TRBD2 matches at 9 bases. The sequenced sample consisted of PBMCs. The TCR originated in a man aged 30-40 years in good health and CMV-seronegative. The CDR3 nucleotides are TGTGCCAGCAGCTTAGGGGCTAGCGGGGCTTCCTACGAGCAGTACTTC. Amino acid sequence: CASSLGASGASYEQYF.